This TCR beta chain was documented in a study of T cell responses to AZD1222 COVID-19 vaccine. Germline-derived CDR1 and CDR2 are SGHRS and YFSETQ. This CDR3 has 14 residues. V was shortened by 4 bases and J by 4 bases, with 14 bases between the two germline ends. Overall study findings and caveats: Most donors were white British and more were female, and clonal diversity was possibly underestimated. Vaccination with two AZD1222 doses was followed by a rise in Spike-specific TCR breadth and depth. Seropositive AZD1222 recipients at baseline numbered only five to seven.

The assay was immunoSEQ multiplex PCR, and TCRdb's table has in-frame clones only and misses some. The table records roughly 260,000 clones, approximately 93% of them present only once. Turning to this clone: As yet, its antigen is unknown.

The source material was peripheral blood, sampled on day 0 of AZD1222 vaccination. This chain joins TRBV5-1 and TRBJ1-2; D is unclear. The source is an adult in good health. The CDR3 spells CASSPSAGVYGYTF. The CDR3 coding sequence is TGCGCCAGCAGCCCAAGTGCGGGAGTCTATGGCTACACCTTC. The full variable domain, its missing parts supplied by reference TRBV5-1 and TRBJ1-2, is KAGVTQTPRYLIKTRGQQVTLSCSPISGHRSVSWYQQTPGQGLQFLFEYFSETQRNKGNFPGRFSGRQFSNSRSEMNVSTLELGDSALYLCASSPSAGVYGYTFGSGTRLTVV.